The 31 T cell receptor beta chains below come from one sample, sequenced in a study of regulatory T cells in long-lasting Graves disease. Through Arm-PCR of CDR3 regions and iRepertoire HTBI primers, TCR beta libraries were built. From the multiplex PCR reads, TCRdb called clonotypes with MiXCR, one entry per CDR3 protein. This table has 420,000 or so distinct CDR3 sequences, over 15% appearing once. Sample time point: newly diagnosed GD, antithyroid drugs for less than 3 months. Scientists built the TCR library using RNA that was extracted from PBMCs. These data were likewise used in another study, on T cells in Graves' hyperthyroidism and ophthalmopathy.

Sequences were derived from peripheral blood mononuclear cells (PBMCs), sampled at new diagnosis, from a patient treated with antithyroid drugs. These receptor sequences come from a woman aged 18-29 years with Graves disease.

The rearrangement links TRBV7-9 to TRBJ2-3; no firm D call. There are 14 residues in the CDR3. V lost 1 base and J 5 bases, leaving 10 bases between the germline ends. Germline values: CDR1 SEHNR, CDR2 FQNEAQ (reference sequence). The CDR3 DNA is TGTGCCAGCAGCTTAGAAGGAGTCGGAGATACGCAGTATTTT. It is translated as CASSLEGVGDTQYF.

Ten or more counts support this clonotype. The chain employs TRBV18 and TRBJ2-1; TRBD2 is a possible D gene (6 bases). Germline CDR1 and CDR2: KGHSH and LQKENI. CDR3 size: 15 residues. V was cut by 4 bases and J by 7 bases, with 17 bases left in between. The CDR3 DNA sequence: TGTGCCAGCTCACTCATCCCCGGGACTGATAATGAGCAGTTCTTC. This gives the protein CASSLIPGTDNEQFF.

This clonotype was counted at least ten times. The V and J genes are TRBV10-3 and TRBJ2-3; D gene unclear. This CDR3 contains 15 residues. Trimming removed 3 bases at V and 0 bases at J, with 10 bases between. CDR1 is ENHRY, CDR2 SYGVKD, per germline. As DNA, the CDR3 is TGTGCCATCAGTGATCGGGCGGCAAGCACAGATACGCAGTATTTT. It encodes CAISDRAASTDTQYF.

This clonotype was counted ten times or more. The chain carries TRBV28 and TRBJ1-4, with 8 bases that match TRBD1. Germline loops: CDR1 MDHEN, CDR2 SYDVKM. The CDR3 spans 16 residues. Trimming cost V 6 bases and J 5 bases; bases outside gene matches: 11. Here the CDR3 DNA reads TGTGCCAGCAGGAAAGACAGGGGTTTGGAGAATGAAAAACTGTTTTTT. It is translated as CASRKDRGLENEKLFF.

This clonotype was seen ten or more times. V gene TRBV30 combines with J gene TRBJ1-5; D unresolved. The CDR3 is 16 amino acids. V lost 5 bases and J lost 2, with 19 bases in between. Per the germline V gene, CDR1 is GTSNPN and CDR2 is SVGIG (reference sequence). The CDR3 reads CAWSHGPSWGNQPQHF. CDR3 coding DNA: TGTGCCTGGTCTCACGGACCATCCTGGGGCAATCAGCCCCAGCATTTT.

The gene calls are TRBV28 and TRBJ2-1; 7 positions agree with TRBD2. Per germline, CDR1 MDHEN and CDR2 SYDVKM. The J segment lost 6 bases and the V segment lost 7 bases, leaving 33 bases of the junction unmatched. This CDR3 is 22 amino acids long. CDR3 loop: CASTPGLRRTRDFRQKPNEQFF. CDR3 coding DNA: TGTGCCAGCACCCCCGGGTTGCGTCGGACTAGAGACTTTCGTCAAAAGCCCAATGAGCAGTTCTTC.

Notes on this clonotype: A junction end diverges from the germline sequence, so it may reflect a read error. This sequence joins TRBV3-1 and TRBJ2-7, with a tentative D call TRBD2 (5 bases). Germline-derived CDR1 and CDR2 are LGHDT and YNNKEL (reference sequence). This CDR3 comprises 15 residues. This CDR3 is CASSPRGGFSYEQHF. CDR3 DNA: TGTGCCAGCAGCCCAAGAGGCGGGTTCTCCTACGAGCAGCACTTC.

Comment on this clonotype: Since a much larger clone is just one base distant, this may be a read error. The CDR3: CASGRIHQQGSYF. The DNA for the CDR3 is TGTGCCAGCGGCCGAATCCACCAACAGGGTTCCTACTTC. The rearrangement uses TRBV28 and TRBJ2-7; TRBD1 might be the D (6 bases). CDR1 and CDR2 from the germline V gene are MDHEN and SYDVKM. The CDR3 has 13 residues. Trimming removed 8 bases at V and 13 bases at J, with 24 bases between. Looking up the rest from reference TRBV28 and TRBJ2-7 gives the full variable domain: DVKVTQSSRYLVKRTGEKVFLECVQDMDHENMFWYRQDPGLGLRLIYFSYDVKMKEKGDIPEGYSVSREKKERFSLILESASTNQTSMYLCASGRIHQQGSYFGPGTRLTVT.

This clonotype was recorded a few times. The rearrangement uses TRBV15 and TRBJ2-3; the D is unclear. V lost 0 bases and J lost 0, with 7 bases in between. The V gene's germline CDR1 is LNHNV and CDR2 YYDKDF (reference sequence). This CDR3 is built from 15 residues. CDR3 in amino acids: CATSRDGDSTDTQYF. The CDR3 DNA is TGTGCCACCAGCAGAGATGGCGATAGCACAGATACGCAGTATTTT.

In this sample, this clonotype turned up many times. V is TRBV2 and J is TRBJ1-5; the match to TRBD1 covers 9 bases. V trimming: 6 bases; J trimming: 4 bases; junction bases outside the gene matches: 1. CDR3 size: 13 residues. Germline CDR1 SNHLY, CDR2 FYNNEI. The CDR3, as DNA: TGTGCCAGCAGGGGACAGGGAAATCAGCCCCAGCATTTT. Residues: CASRGQGNQPQHF. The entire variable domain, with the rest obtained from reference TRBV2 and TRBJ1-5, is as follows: EPEVTQTPSHQVTQMGQEVILRCVPISNHLYFYWYRQILGQKVEFLVSFYNNEISEKSEIFDDQFSVERPDGSNFTLKIRSTKLEDSAMYFCASRGQGNQPQHFGDGTRLSIL.

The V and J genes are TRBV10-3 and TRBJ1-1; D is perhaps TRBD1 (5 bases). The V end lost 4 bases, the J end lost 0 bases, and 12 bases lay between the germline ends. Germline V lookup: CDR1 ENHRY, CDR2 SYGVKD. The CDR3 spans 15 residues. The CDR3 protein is CAISGFGGLNTEAFF. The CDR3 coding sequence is TGTGCCATCAGTGGCTTTGGGGGACTGAACACTGAAGCTTTCTTT.

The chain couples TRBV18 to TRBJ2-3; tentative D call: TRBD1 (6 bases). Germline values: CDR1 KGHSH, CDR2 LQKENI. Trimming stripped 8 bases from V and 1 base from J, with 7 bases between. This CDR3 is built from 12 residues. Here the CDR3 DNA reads TGTGCCAGCGCAGGGGGCACAGATACGCAGTATTTT. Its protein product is CASAGGTDTQYF.

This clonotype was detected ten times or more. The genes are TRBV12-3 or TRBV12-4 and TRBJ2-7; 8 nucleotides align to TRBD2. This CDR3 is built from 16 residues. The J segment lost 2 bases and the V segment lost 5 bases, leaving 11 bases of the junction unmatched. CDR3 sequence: CASSQEQAGETYEQYF. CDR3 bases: TGTGCCAGCAGTCAGGAACAAGCGGGAGAGACCTACGAGCAGTACTTC.

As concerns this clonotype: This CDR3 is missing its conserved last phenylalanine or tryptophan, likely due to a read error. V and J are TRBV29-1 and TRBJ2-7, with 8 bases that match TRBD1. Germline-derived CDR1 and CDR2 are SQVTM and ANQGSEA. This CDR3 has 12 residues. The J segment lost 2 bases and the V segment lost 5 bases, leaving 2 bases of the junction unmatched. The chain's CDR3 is CSVRQGTYEQYL. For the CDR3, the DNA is TGCAGCGTTAGACAGGGGACCTACGAGCAGTACCTC.

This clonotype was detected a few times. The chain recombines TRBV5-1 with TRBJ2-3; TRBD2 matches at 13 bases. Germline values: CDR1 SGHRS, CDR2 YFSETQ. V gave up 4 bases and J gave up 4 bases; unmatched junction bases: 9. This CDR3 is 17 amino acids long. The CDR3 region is CASSAPLAGGPPDTQYF. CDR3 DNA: TGCGCCAGCAGCGCCCCACTAGCGGGAGGGCCGCCAGATACGCAGTATTTT.

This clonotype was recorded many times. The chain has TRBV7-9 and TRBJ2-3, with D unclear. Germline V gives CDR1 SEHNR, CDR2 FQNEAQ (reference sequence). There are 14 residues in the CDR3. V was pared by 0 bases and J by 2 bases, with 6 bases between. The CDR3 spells CASSLAEATDTQYF. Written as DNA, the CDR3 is TGTGCCAGCAGCTTAGCGGAAGCCACAGATACGCAGTATTTT.

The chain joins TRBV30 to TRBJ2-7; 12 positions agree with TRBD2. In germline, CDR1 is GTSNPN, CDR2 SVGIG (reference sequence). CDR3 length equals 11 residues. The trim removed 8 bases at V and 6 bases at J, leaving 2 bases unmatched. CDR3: CALTSGSEQYF. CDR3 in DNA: TGTGCCCTGACTAGCGGGAGCGAGCAGTACTTC.

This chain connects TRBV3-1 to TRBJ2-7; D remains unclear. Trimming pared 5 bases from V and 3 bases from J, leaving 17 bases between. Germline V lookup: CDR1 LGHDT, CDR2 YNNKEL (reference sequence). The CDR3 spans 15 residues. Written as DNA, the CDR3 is TGTGCCAGCAGCAGAGCGTCGATGGGTTTCTACGAGCAGTACTTC. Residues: CASSRASMGFYEQYF.

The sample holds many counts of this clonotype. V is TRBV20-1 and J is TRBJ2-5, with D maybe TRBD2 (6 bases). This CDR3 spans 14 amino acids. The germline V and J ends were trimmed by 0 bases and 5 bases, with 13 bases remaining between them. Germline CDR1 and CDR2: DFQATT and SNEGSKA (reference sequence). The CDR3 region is CSARDGSGDETQYF. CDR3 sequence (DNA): TGCAGTGCTAGAGACGGTTCGGGGGATGAGACCCAGTACTTC.

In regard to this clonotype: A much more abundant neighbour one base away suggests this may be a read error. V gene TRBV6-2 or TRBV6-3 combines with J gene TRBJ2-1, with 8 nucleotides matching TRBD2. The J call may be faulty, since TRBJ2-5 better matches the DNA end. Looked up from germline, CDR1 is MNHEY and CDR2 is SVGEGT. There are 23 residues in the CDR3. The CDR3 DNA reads TGTGCCAGCAGGGGAGTGAGACGGGGGTCCCTAGCGGGCCTTTTTAACAACCAAGAGACCCAGTACTTC. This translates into CASRGVRRGSLAGLFNNQETQYF.

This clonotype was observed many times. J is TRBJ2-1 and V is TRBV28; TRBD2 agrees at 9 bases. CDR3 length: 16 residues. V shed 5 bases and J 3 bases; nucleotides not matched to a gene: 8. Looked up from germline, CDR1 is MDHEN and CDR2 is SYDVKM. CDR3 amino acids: CASSPPSGALYNEQFF. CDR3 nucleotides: TGTGCCAGCAGTCCGCCTAGCGGGGCCCTCTACAATGAGCAGTTCTTC.

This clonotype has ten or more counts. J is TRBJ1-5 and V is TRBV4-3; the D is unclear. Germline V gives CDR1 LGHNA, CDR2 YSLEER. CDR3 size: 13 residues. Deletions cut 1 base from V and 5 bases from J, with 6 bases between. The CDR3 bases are TGCGCCAGCAGCCAAGTTGGGGATCAGCCCCAGCATTTT. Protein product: CASSQVGDQPQHF.

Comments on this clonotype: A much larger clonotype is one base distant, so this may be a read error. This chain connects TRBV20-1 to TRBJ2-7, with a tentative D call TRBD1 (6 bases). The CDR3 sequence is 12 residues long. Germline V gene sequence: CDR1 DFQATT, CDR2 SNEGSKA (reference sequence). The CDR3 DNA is TGCAGTGCTGGAACAGGGATCTACGAGCAGTGCTTC. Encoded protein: CSAGTGIYEQCF.

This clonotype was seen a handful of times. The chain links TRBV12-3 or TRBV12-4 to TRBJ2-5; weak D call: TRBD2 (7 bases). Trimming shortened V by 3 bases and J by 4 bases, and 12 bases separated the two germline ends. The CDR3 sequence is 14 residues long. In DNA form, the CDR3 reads TGTGCCAGCAGTTTTGGGGGCGGGGGAGAGACCCAGTACTTC. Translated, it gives CASSFGGGGETQYF.

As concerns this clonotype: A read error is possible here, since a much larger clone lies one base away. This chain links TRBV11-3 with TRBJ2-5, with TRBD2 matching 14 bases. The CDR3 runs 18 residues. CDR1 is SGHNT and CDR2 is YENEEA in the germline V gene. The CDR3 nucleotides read TGTGCCGGCAGCCAAGGACTAGCGGGAGGCCCATACCAAGAGACCCAGTACTTC. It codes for CAGSQGLAGGPYQETQYF. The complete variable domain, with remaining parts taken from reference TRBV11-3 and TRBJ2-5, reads EAGVVQSPRYKIIEKKQPVAFWCNPISGHNTLYWYLQNLGQGPELLIRYENEEAVDDSQLPKDRFSAERLKGVDSTLKIQPAELGDSAVYLCAGSQGLAGGPYQETQYFGPGTRLLVL.

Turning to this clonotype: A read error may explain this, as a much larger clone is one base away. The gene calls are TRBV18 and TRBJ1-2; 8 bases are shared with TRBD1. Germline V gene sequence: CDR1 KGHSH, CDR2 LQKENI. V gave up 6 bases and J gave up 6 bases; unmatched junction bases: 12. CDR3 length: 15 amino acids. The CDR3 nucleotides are TGTGCCAGCTCTCCCCGGGACAGGACTAATGATGGCTACACCTTC. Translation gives CASSPRDRTNDGYTF.

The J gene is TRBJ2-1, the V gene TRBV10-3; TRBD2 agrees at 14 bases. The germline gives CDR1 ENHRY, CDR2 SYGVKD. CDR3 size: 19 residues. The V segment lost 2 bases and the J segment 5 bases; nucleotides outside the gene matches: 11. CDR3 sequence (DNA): TGTGCCATCAGTGAGCCGACTAGCGGGAGGGCCGGTCCCAACAATGAGCAGTTCTTC. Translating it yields CAISEPTSGRAGPNNEQFF.

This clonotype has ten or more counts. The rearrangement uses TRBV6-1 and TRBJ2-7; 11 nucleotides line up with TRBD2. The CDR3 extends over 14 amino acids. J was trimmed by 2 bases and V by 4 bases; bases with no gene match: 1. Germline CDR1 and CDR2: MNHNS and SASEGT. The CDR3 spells CASSGTSGPYEQYF. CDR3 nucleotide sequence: TGTGCCAGCAGTGGGACTAGCGGGCCCTACGAGCAGTACTTC.

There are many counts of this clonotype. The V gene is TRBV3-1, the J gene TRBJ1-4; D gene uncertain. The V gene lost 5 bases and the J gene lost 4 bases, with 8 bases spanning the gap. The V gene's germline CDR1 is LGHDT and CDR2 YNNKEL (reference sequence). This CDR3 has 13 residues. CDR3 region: CASSEDLNEKLFF. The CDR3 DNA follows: TGTGCCAGCAGCGAGGACCTTAATGAAAAACTGTTTTTT.

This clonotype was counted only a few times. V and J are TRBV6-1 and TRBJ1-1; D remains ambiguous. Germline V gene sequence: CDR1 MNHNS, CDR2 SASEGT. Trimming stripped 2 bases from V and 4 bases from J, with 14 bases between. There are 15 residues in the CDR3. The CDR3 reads CASSERAGQSTEAFF. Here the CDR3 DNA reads TGTGCCAGCAGTGAAAGGGCAGGCCAGAGCACTGAAGCTTTCTTT.

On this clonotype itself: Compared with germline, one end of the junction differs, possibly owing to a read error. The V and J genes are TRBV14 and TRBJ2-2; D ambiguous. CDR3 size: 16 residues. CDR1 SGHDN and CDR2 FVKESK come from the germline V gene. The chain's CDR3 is CTSSQGPGGDTGELFF. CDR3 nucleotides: TGTACCAGCAGCCAAGGACCCGGCGGAGACACCGGGGAGCTGTTTTTT.